This TCR beta chain was sequenced for a study of blood T cell repertoires in COVID-19. Across the whole study: From the United States, Italy and Spain came samples of acute and convalescent COVID-19. T cells, B-cell-depleted T cells, or PBMCs supplied cDNA or gDNA.

Original methodology: Quantification of nucleated cells was approximated via reference gene primer amplification. Produced via immunoSEQ multiplex PCR; TCRdb's table is partial and in-frame only. The V and J calls and clone size are taken from that table; D and trimming were inferred from the DNA. The sample holds approximately 170,000 clones; approximately 83% are singletons and the top ten take under 2.5%. Germline values: CDR1 SGDLS, CDR2 YYNGEE. V lost 4 bases, J lost 1 base, and 4 bases stayed unmatched. This CDR3 has 15 residues. This clone was observed a handful of times. V gene TRBV9 combines with J gene TRBJ1-4; TRBD1 matches at 7 bases. The sequence was obtained from a woman of 80 years or more with acute or convalescent COVID-19. Sequenced sample: peripheral blood. As DNA, the CDR3 is TGTGCCAGCAGCAAGGGGGCGGGAACTAATGAAAAACTGTTTTTT. Protein product: CASSKGAGTNEKLFF.